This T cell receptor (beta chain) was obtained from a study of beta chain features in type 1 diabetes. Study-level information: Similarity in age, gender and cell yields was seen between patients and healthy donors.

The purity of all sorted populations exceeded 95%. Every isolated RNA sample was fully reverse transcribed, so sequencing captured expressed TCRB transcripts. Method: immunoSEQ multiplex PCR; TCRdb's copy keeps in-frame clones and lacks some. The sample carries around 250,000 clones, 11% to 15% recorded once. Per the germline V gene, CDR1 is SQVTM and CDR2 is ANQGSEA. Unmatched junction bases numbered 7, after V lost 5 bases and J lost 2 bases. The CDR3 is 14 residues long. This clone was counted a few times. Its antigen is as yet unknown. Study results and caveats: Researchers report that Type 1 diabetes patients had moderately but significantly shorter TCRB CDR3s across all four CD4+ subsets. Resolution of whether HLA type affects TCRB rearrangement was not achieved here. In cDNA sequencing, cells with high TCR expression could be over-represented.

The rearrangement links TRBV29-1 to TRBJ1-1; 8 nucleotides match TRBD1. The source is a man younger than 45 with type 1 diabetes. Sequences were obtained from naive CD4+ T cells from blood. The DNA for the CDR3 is TGCAGCGTTAGACAGGGGACATTTAACACTGAAGCTTTCTTT. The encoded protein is CSVRQGTFNTEAFF.